The rows below give T cell receptor beta chains drawn from one sample of a study of blood T cell repertoires in COVID-19. The table came from immunoSEQ multiplex PCR; TCRdb's copy has only in-frame clones and leaves some out. Of over 130,000 clones listed, about 74% are singletons. The sequenced material came from peripheral blood. The receptor set was obtained from a man aged 50-59 years with acute or convalescent COVID-19. Both conserved end residues are part of each CDR3. A D gene is named only where the DNA matches it firmly. A row's size may be missing; if present it is once, few, many or a size class.

V	size	D	J	DNA	CDR3
TRBV27	once	.	TRBJ1-4	TGTGCCAGCAGTTTCTCAGGGGACCTCAATGAAAAACTGTTTTTT	CASSFSGDLNEKLFF
TRBV19	.	.	TRBJ1-5	TGTGCCAGTAGTATAGGCCGGCAGCCCCAGCATTTT	CASSIGRQPQHF
TRBV12-3/TRBV12-4	.	.	TRBJ1-2	TGTGCCAGCAGTTTGGGCACTAACTATGGCTACACCTTC	CASSLGTNYGYTF
TRBV29-1	.	TRBD2	TRBJ2-1	TGCAGCGTTGTCCGGGGGGGCCGCCAGGGAGAGCAGTTCTTC	CSVVRGGRQGEQFF
TRBV5-1	.	.	TRBJ1-4	TGCGCCAGCAGCTTGGGAGGGACTAATGAAAAACTGTTTTTT	CASSLGGTNEKLFF
TRBV19	.	TRBD1	TRBJ1-2	TGTGCCAGTAGGGGGACAGTCTATGGCTACACCTTC	CASRGTVYGYTF
TRBV20-1	few	TRBD1	TRBJ1-6	TGCAGTGCTAGTAGCGGCTTAGGGGGCAATTCACCCCTCCACTTT	CSASSGLGGNSPLHF
TRBV5-1	few	.	TRBJ1-5	TGCGCCAGCAGCGCCCAGGAAGGCAATCAGCCCCAGCATTTT	CASSAQEGNQPQHF
TRBV30	few	.	TRBJ1-2	TGTGCCTGGAGATCCGGGGGCTATGGCTACACCTTC	CAWRSGGYGYTF
TRBV7-6	.	.	TRBJ1-4	TGTGCCAGCAGCTTCGGGCCTGCCGGGGGTGAAAAACTGTTTTTT	CASSFGPAGGEKLFF
TRBV12-3/TRBV12-4	once	TRBD1	TRBJ1-1	TGTGCCAGCGGGGATACAGGGGGATTAACCCCTTTCTTT	CASGDTGGLTPFF
TRBV13	.	.	TRBJ2-1	TGTGCCAGCAGTCGGGTGGACAATGAGCAGTTCTTC	CASSRVDNEQFF
TRBV24-1	.	.	TRBJ2-1	TGTGCCACCAGTGGCGGACAGATCTCCTACAATGAGCAGTTCTTC	CATSGGQISYNEQFF